This entry lists 10 T cell receptor beta chains sequenced from one sample in a study of blood T cell repertoires in COVID-19 (TCRdb year 2020). The library came from the immunoSEQ multiplex PCR assay. TCRdb carries this immuneACCESS record with in-frame sequences only. Its versions omit some clonotypes, under half of them owing to an unresolved V gene in the studies checked, with the rest unexplained. The sample table contains roughly 140,000 clones; only one count was recorded for around 82% of them. 4% to 4.5% of the sample comes from the top ten. Sequenced sample: peripheral blood. The origin of the receptors is a man in his sixties with acute or convalescent COVID-19.

The V and J genes are TRBV6-5 and TRBJ2-7; 9 bases line up with TRBD2. The CDR3 sequence is 15 residues long. Germline V gene lookup returns CDR1 MNHEY and CDR2 SVGAGI. J lost 3 bases, V lost 8 bases, and 11 bases had no gene match. In DNA, the CDR3 is TGTGCCAGCCTTAATCTAGCGGGGCTGAACTACGAGCAGTACTTC. Residues: CASLNLAGLNYEQYF.

The rearrangement links TRBV7-9 to TRBJ2-3; no firm D call. Looked up from germline, CDR1 is SEHNR and CDR2 is FQNEAQ (reference sequence). The CDR3 is made up of 12 amino acids. V was shortened by 5 bases and J by 5 bases, with 8 bases between the two germline ends. CDR3 in DNA: TGTGCCAGCAGCGCTTCGAGAGATACGCAGTATTTT. It translates to CASSASRDTQYF.

The chain is built from TRBV27 and TRBJ1-3; the match to TRBD1 covers 9 bases. Germline CDR1 and CDR2: MNHEY and SMNVEV (reference sequence). V dropped 6 bases and J dropped 0; count of bases not matched to a gene: 21. The length of the CDR3 is 21 residues. CDR3 sequence: CASRLNPGQGSSDSSGNTIYF. As DNA, the CDR3 is TGTGCCAGCAGGTTAAACCCGGGACAGGGATCCTCAGACAGCTCTGGAAACACCATATATTTT.

This chain links TRBV6-5 with TRBJ2-5; D might be TRBD1 (5 bases). V shed 2 bases and J shed 4 bases, with 8 bases lying between them. Germline-derived CDR1 and CDR2 are MNHEY and SVGAGI. The CDR3 has 13 residues. DNA for the CDR3: TGTGCCAGCAGTTACAGGGGCGGAGAGACCCAGTACTTC. It specifies CASSYRGGETQYF.

This clone was picked up many times. The junction does not match germline at one end; this may be a read error. This rearrangement joins TRBV4-1 to TRBJ1-2; 9 bases map to TRBD1. In germline, CDR1 is MGHRA, CDR2 YSYEKL. This CDR3 comprises 15 residues. The CDR3 loop is CASSQVDRGLYGYTF. The CDR3 bases are TGCGCCAGCAGTCAAGTGGACAGGGGCCTCTATGGCTACACCTTC.

V is TRBV5-1 and J is TRBJ2-7; D is possibly TRBD1 (5 bases). Deletions cut 4 bases from V and 2 bases from J, with 19 bases between. CDR1 and CDR2 (germline): SGHRS, YFSETQ. The CDR3 totals 16 residues. This CDR3 is CASSPTGQRTTYEQYF. CDR3 DNA sequence: TGCGCCAGCAGCCCTACAGGCCAAAGGACCACCTACGAGCAGTACTTC. Looking up the rest from reference TRBV5-1 and TRBJ2-7 gives the full variable domain: KAGVTQTPRYLIKTRGQQVTLSCSPISGHRSVSWYQQTPGQGLQFLFEYFSETQRNKGNFPGRFSGRQFSNSRSEMNVSTLELGDSALYLCASSPTGQRTTYEQYFGPGTRLTVT.

V and J are TRBV5-4 and TRBJ2-1; D is uncertain. V lost 3 bases to trimming and J lost 5 bases, with 6 bases between them. The CDR3 consists of 12 residues. Looked up from germline, CDR1 is SGHNT and CDR2 is YYREEE (reference sequence). The CDR3 here is CASSSLDNEQFF. The CDR3 DNA reads as TGTGCCAGCAGCTCCCTAGACAATGAGCAGTTCTTC.

In this sample, this clone turned up once. The J gene is TRBJ2-7, the V gene TRBV6-6, with TRBD2 identical over 9 bases. This CDR3 is 14 amino acids long. Germline V gene sequence: CDR1 MNHNY, CDR2 SVGAGI (reference sequence). J lost 0 bases, V lost 7 bases, and 4 bases had no gene match. For the CDR3, the DNA is TGTGCCAGCATCGCGGGAGGGCCCTCCTACGAGCAGTACTTC. Translated, it gives CASIAGGPSYEQYF.

V is TRBV5-4 and J is TRBJ2-6; D unresolved. This CDR3 contains 13 residues. Trimming stripped 5 bases from V and 3 bases from J, with 6 bases between. Germline values: CDR1 SGHNT, CDR2 YYREEE (reference sequence). The CDR3 is CASRLFGANVLTF. As DNA, the CDR3 is TGTGCCAGCAGACTCTTTGGGGCCAACGTCCTGACTTTC.

This sequence joins TRBV19 and TRBJ2-6, with 12 bases fitting TRBD1. The CDR3 contains 18 residues. Germline-derived CDR1 and CDR2 are LNHDA and SQIVND (reference sequence). V lost 6 bases to trimming and J lost 0 bases; unmatched junction nucleotides: 6. The CDR3 DNA reads TGTGCCAGTAGAGGGGACAGGGGGCGGGACTCTGGGGCCAACGTCCTGACTTTC. Residues: CASRGDRGRDSGANVLTF. Filled out from reference TRBV19 and TRBJ2-6, the complete variable domain reads DGGITQSPKYLFRKEGQNVTLSCEQNLNHDAMYWYRQDPGQGLRLIYYSQIVNDFQKGDIAEGYSVSREKKESFPLTVTSAQKNPTAFYLCASRGDRGRDSGANVLTFGAGSRLTVL.